Below are 18 T cell receptor beta chains sequenced from a single sample in a study of blood T cell repertoires in COVID-19 (TCRdb year 2020). Libraries were made using the immunoSEQ multiplex PCR assay. TCRdb took this table from immuneACCESS and kept in-frame rearrangements with V and J called. Such tables lack part of the clones; where checked against another copy, unresolved V genes explain under half of the gap, and the rest is unexplained. The sample table lists 150,000 to 200,000 clones, over 60% of them with a count of one. The ten largest clones add up to roughly 28% of the sample. What was sequenced was peripheral blood. The receptors come from a woman in her seventies with acute or convalescent COVID-19.

This sequence joins TRBV5-4 and TRBJ1-6; 9 bases are a match to TRBD1. Looked up from germline, CDR1 is SGHNT and CDR2 is YYREEE (reference sequence). The CDR3 is made up of 16 amino acids. V dropped 3 bases and J dropped 8; count of bases not matched to a gene: 9. CDR3 protein: CASSSGTGRFDSPLHF. In nucleotides, the CDR3 is TGTGCCAGCAGCTCCGGGACAGGGAGATTTGATTCACCCCTCCACTTT.

V usage is TRBV3-1 (or the pseudogene TRBV3-2) and J usage is TRBJ2-2, with TRBD2 as a possible D gene (6 bases). The CDR3 extends over 14 amino acids. The V end was cut by 4 bases, the J end by 7 bases, with 13 bases between. CDR1 is LGHDT, CDR2 YNNKEL, per germline (reference sequence). For the CDR3, the DNA is TGTGCCAGCAGCCCAGTAGGGGAGGTCGGGGAGCTGTTTTTT. This sequence encodes CASSPVGEVGELFF.

The V and J genes are TRBV6-5 and TRBJ2-5; D possibly corresponds to TRBD2 (5 bases). Germline loops: CDR1 MNHEY, CDR2 SVGAGI. V was pared by 4 bases and J by 5 bases, with 14 bases between. CDR3 size: 14 residues. The CDR3 DNA reads as TGTGCCAGCAGTTCCTGGCGAAGAGGGGAGACCCAGTACTTC. It yields the protein CASSSWRRGETQYF.

Written as DNA, the CDR3 is TGCGCCAGCAGCTTGGCCGGGACAGGGGGCCAAGAGACCCAGTACTTC. Amino acids: CASSLAGTGGQETQYF. The chain has TRBV5-1 and TRBJ2-5; TRBD1 agrees at 11 bases. Looked up from germline, CDR1 is SGHRS and CDR2 is YFSETQ. This CDR3 region has 16 residues. J lost 1 base, V lost 0 bases, and 2 bases had no gene match.

This clone was observed once. The rearrangement uses TRBV20-1 and TRBJ2-5, with D possibly being TRBD2 (6 bases). The CDR3 loop spans 11 amino acids. Germline-derived CDR1 and CDR2 are DFQATT and SNEGSKA (reference sequence). V lost 3 bases and J 9 bases, leaving 11 bases between the germline ends. CDR3: CSASAGKAQYF. The CDR3 coding sequence is TGCAGTGCTAGCGCGGGGAAGGCCCAGTACTTC.

The chain uses TRBV18 and TRBJ1-4; the match to TRBD1 covers 7 bases. This CDR3 has 14 residues. Germline V gene lookup returns CDR1 KGHSH and CDR2 LQKENI. Trimming took 5 bases from V and 4 from J; bases not matched to a gene: 4. Here the CDR3 reads CASSEDRNNEKLFF. Written as DNA, the CDR3 is TGTGCCAGCTCAGAGGACAGGAATAATGAAAAACTGTTTTTT.

In this sample, this clone turned up once. The chain couples TRBV29-1 to TRBJ2-7, with a weak D call TRBD1 (5 bases). Germline CDR1 and CDR2: SQVTM and ANQGSEA. The length of the CDR3 is 13 residues. Trimming left V 4 bases short and J 3 bases short, with 13 bases between. The CDR3 DNA reads TGCAGCGTTGCCCAGGGTGCTAGCTACGAGCAGTACTTC. This sequence encodes CSVAQGASYEQYF.

The chain combines TRBV2 with TRBJ2-7, with D unclear. Germline values: CDR1 SNHLY, CDR2 FYNNEI. This CDR3 has 14 amino acids. With 4 bases removed from V and 0 bases from J, the gap between germline ends came to 10 bases. CDR3 sequence: CASSVGRNSYEQYF. DNA for the CDR3: TGTGCCAGCAGTGTTGGCAGAAACTCCTACGAGCAGTACTTC.

The gene calls are TRBV7-2 and TRBJ2-7; a possible D gene is TRBD1 (5 bases). The germline V gene encodes CDR1 SGHTA and CDR2 FQGNSA. V shed 1 base and J shed 5 bases, with 15 bases lying between them. This CDR3 comprises 15 residues. CDR3 in amino acids: CASSLVVGPKNEQYF. The CDR3 DNA is TGTGCCAGCAGCTTAGTGGTGGGGCCTAAGAACGAGCAGTACTTC.

The CDR3 region has the DNA TGTGCCAGCAGCAGTCATCGACCGGGACTAGCGGAAGAGACCCAGTACTTC. This translates into CASSSHRPGLAEETQYF. The chain carries TRBV7-2 and TRBJ2-5, with 11 bases identical to TRBD2. In germline, CDR1 is SGHTA, CDR2 FQGNSA. The CDR3 is 17 residues long. V gave up 5 bases and J gave up 3 bases; unmatched junction bases: 11.

Details on this clone: Other DNA sequences in this sample translate to the same CDR3. The CDR3 protein is CASSERQGNYGYTF. The CDR3 DNA reads TGTGCCAGCAGTGAACGGCAGGGGAACTATGGCTACACCTTC. V gene TRBV2 combines with J gene TRBJ1-2; tentatively, D is TRBD1 (6 bases). Trimming removed 2 bases from V and 2 bases from J, with 9 bases in between. The CDR3 contains 14 residues. The germline gives CDR1 SNHLY, CDR2 FYNNEI.

This chain uses TRBV5-4 with TRBJ2-2; TRBD2 matches 10 bases. Germline V lookup: CDR1 SGHNT, CDR2 YYREEE (reference sequence). This CDR3 is built from 14 residues. V lost 5 bases to trimming and J lost 6 bases; unmatched junction nucleotides: 4. This CDR3 reads CASRGGLAPGELFF. The CDR3 DNA is TGTGCCAGCAGGGGGGGACTAGCGCCCGGGGAGCTGTTTTTT.

For the CDR3, the DNA is TGTGCCAGCAGTGACACGACTCGGGGAGAAAGGACCGGGGAGCTGTTTTTT. It yields the protein CASSDTTRGERTGELFF. V gene TRBV2 combines with J gene TRBJ2-2; D is possibly TRBD2 (5 bases). The germline V gene has CDR1 SNHLY and CDR2 FYNNEI. The CDR3 covers 17 residues. Trimming shortened V by 3 bases and J by 5 bases, and 19 bases separated the two germline ends.

The rearrangement joins TRBV3-1 (or the pseudogene TRBV3-2) to TRBJ2-1, with 7 bases identical to TRBD2. From germline, CDR1 is LGHDT and CDR2 YNNKEL (reference sequence). The CDR3 runs 14 residues. The trim removed 0 bases at V and 6 bases at J, leaving 2 bases unmatched. CDR3 region: CASSQDASGNEQFF. In DNA form, the CDR3 reads TGTGCCAGCAGCCAAGATGCTAGCGGCAATGAGCAGTTCTTC.

This sequence joins TRBV19 and TRBJ1-1, with D possibly matching TRBD1 (6 bases). Deletions cut 6 bases from V and 0 bases from J, with 20 bases between. This CDR3 spans 17 amino acids. Germline V CDR1 and CDR2: LNHDA, SQIVND (reference sequence). CDR3 bases: TGTGCCAGTAGACCGTCCGGGACATCGCTTATGAACACTGAAGCTTTCTTT. It yields the protein CASRPSGTSLMNTEAFF.

The V and J genes are TRBV7-8 and TRBJ1-2; D might be TRBD1 (5 bases). The CDR3 runs 14 residues. The germline gives CDR1 SGHVS, CDR2 FQNEAQ. V lost 1 base and J 4 bases, leaving 10 bases between the germline ends. The CDR3 nucleotides are TGTGCCAGCAGCTTAGACAGGTCGGGCTATGGCTACACCTTC. Amino acid sequence: CASSLDRSGYGYTF. Full variable domain (rest looked up from reference TRBV7-8 and TRBJ1-2): GAGVSQSPRYKVAKRGQDVALRCDPISGHVSLFWYQQALGQGPEFLTYFQNEAQLDKSGLPSDRFFAERPEGSVSTLKIQRTQQEDSAVYLCASSLDRSGYGYTFGSGTRLTVV.

The chain joins TRBV18 to TRBJ1-3; no reliable D call. V was clipped by 1 base and J by 0 bases, with 13 bases between them. The CDR3 has 17 residues. The germline gives CDR1 KGHSH, CDR2 LQKENI. CDR3 sequence: CASSPQKGRISGNTIYF. In DNA form, the CDR3 reads TGTGCCAGCTCACCACAAAAAGGGAGGATCTCTGGAAACACCATATATTTT.

Of note for this clone: The junction departs from germline at one end; a sequencing error may be responsible. V is TRBV12-3 or TRBV12-4 and J is TRBJ2-7; the D is unclear. CDR3 length: 13 residues. DNA for the CDR3: TGTGCCAGCAGCTTAGACAATACCTACGAGCAGTACTTC. It codes for CASSLDNTYEQYF.